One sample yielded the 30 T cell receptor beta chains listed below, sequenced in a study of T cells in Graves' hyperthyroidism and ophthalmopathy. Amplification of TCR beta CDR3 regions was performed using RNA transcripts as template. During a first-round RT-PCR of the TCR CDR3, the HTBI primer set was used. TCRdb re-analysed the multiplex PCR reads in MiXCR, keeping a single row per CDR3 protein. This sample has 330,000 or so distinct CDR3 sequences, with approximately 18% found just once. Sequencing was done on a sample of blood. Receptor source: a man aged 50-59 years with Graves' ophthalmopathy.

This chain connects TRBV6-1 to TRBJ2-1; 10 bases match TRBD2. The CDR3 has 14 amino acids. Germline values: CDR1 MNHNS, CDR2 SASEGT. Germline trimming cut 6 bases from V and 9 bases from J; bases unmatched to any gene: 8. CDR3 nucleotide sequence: TGTGCCAGCAGCCAAGCGGGGGGGGGTGGTGAGCAGTTCTTC. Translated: CASSQAGGGGEQFF.

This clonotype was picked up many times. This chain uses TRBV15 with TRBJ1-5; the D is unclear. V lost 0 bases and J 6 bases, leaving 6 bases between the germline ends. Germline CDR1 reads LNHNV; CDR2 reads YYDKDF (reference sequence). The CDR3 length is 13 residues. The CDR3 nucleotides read TGTGCCACCAGCAGAGAGGCTCGTCAGCCCCAGCATTTT. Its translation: CATSREARQPQHF.

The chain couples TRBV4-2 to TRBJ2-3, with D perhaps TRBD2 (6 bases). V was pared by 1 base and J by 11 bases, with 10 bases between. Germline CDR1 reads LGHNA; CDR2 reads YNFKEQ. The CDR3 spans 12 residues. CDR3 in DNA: TGTGCCAGCAGCCAAGGGCGGGATTTGCAGTATTTT. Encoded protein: CASSQGRDLQYF.

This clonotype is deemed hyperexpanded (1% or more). The CDR3 reads CASRKTGVSNQPQHF. CDR3 nucleotide sequence: TGTGCCAGCAGAAAAACAGGGGTTAGCAATCAGCCCCAGCATTTT. The chain recombines TRBV28 with TRBJ1-5; 7 bases are a match to TRBD1. The germline CDR1 and CDR2 sequences are MDHEN and SYDVKM. V gave up 6 bases and J gave up 0 bases; unmatched junction bases: 5. The CDR3 sequence is 15 residues long.

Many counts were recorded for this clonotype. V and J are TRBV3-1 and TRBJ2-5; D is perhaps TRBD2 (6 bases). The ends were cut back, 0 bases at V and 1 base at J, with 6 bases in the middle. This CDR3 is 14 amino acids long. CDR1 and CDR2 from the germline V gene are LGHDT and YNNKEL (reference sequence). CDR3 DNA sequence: TGTGCCAGCAGCCAAGAGACTAGCCAAGAGACCCAGTACTTC. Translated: CASSQETSQETQYF.

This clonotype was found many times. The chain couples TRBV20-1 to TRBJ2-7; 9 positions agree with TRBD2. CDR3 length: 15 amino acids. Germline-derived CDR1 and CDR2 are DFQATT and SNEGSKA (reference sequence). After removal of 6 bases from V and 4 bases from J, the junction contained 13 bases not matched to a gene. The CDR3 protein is CSAPPIAGATYEQYF. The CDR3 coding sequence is TGCAGTGCCCCCCCAATAGCGGGAGCTACATACGAGCAGTACTTC.

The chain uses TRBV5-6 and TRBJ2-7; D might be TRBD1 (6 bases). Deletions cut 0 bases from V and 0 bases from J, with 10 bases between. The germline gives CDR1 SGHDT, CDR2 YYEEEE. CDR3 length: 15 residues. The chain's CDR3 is CASSLAGAPSYEQYF. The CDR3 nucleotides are TGTGCCAGCAGCTTGGCAGGGGCCCCCTCCTACGAGCAGTACTTC.

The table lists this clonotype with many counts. The CDR3: CSVAGLNTDTQYF. The CDR3 coding sequence is TGCAGTGTAGCGGGACTGAACACAGATACGCAGTATTTT. This chain connects TRBV20-1 to TRBJ2-3; TRBD2 agrees at 8 bases. CDR1 is DFQATT and CDR2 is SNEGSKA in the germline V gene (reference sequence). After removal of 7 bases from V and 2 bases from J, the junction contained 5 bases not matched to a gene. CDR3 length: 13 residues.

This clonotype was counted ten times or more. This CDR3 reads CASSWSAGRTTEAFF. CDR3 bases: TGTGCCAGCAGTTGGTCGGCAGGGCGTACCACTGAAGCTTTCTTT. The rearrangement uses TRBV28 and TRBJ1-1, with D tentatively TRBD1 (5 bases). The CDR3 consists of 15 residues. Germline V gives CDR1 MDHEN, CDR2 SYDVKM. Trimming stripped 4 bases from V and 4 bases from J, with 16 bases between.

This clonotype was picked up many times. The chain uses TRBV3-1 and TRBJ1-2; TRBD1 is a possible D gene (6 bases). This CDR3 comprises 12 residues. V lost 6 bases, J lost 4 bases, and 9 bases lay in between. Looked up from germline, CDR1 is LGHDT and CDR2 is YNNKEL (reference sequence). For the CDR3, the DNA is TGTGCCAGCAGTCGGACAGCCTATGGCTACACCTTC. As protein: CASSRTAYGYTF.

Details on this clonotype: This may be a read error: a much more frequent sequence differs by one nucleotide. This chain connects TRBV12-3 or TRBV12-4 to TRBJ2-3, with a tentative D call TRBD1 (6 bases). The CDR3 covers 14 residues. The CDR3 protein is CATRWTEGTDMQYF. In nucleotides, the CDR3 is TGTGCCACCAGGTGGACAGAAGGCACAGATATGCAGTATTTT.

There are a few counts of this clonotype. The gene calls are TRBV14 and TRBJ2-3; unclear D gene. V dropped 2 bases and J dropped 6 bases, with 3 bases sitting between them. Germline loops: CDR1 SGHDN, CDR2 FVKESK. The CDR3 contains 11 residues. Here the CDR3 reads CASSQFDTQYF. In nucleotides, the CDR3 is TGTGCCAGCAGCCAATTTGATACGCAGTATTTT.

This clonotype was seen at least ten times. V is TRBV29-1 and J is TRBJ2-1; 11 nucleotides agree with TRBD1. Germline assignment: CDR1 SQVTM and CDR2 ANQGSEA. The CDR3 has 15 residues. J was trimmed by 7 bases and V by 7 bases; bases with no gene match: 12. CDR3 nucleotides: TGCAGCGCCGTAGGGCTCCGGGACAGGGGGAATGAGCAGTTCTTC. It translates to CSAVGLRDRGNEQFF.

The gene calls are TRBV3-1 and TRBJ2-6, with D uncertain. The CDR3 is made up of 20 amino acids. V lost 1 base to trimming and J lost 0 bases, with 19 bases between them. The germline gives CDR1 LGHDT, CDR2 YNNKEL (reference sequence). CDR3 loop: CASSQGTLNRASSGANVLTF. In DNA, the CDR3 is TGTGCCAGCAGCCAAGGAACGCTCAACAGAGCAAGCTCTGGGGCCAACGTCCTGACTTTC.

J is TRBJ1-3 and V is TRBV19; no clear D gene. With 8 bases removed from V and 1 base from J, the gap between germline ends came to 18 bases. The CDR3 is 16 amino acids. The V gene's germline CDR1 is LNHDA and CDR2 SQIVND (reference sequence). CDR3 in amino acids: CASRTALHSSGNTIYF. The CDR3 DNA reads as TGTGCCAGTCGGACCGCTCTCCACTCTTCTGGAAACACCATATATTTT. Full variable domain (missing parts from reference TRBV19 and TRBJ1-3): DGGITQSPKYLFRKEGQNVTLSCEQNLNHDAMYWYRQDPGQGLRLIYYSQIVNDFQKGDIAEGYSVSREKKESFPLTVTSAQKNPTAFYLCASRTALHSSGNTIYFGEGSWLTVV.

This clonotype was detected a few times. Written as DNA, the CDR3 is TGCGCCAGCAGCTTGTCAGAGGATACGCAGTATTTT. Its translation is CASSLSEDTQYF. The chain combines TRBV5-1 with TRBJ2-3; D not certain. Trimming removed 1 base from V and 6 bases from J, with 6 bases in between. The CDR3 is 12 residues long. Germline CDR1 and CDR2: SGHRS and YFSETQ.

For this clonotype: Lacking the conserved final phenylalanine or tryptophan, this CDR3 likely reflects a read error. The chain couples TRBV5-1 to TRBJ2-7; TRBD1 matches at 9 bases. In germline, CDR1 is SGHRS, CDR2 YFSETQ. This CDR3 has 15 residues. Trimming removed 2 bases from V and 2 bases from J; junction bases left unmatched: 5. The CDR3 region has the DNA TGCGCCAGCAGCTTACCCAGACAGGGGGCCTACGAGCAGTACTCC. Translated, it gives CASSLPRQGAYEQYS.

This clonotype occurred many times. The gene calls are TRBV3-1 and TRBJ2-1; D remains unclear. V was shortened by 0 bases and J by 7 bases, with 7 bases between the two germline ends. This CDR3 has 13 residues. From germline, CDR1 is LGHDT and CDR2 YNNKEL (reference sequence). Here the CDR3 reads CASSQDLRNEQFF. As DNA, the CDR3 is TGTGCCAGCAGCCAAGATCTAAGGAATGAGCAGTTCTTC.

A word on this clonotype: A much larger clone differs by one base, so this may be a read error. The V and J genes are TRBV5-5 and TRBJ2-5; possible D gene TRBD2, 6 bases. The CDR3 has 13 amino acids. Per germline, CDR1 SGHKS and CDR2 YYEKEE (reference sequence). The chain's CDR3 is CANSLTGEKTQYF. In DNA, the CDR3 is TGTGCCAACAGCCTGACGGGGGAAAAGACCCAGTACTTC.

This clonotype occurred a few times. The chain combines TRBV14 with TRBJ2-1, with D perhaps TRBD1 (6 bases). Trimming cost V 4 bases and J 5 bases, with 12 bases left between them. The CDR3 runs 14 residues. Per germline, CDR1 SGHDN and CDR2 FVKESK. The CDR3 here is CASSRQDTNNEQFF. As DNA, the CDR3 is TGTGCCAGCAGCCGACAGGACACCAACAATGAGCAGTTCTTC.

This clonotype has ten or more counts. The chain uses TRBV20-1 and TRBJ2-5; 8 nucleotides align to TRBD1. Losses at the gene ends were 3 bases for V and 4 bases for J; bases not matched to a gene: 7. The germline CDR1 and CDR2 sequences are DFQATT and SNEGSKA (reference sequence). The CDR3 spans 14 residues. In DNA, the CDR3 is TGCAGTGCTAGCCTTCGGACAGGGCTAGAGACCCAGTACTTC. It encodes CSASLRTGLETQYF.

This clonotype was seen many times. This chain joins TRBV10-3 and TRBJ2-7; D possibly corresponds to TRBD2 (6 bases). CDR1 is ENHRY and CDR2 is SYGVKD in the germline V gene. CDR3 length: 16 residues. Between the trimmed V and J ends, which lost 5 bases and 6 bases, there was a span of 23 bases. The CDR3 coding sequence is TGTGCCATCAGTTTCTCAGCGGGCACCTCTATTAGCGAGCAGTACTTC. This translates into CAISFSAGTSISEQYF.

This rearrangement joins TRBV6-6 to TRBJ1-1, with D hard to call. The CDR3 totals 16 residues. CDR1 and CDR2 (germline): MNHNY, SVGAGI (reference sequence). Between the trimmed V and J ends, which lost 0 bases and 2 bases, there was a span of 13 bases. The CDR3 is CASSYSGPRGNTEAFF. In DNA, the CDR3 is TGTGCCAGCAGTTACTCGGGCCCACGAGGAAACACTGAAGCTTTCTTT.

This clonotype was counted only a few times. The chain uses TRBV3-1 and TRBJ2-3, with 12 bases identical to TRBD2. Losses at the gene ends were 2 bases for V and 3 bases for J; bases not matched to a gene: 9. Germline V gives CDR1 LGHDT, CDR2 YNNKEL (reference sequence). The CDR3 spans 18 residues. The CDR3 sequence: CASSQSIGGLAGTDTQYF. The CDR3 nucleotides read TGTGCCAGCAGCCAATCCATAGGAGGACTAGCGGGAACAGATACGCAGTATTTT.

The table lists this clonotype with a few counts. CDR3 coding DNA: TGTGCCAGCAGTGATCTGGGTAGCGGAGAGACCCAGTACTTC. Translated: CASSDLGSGETQYF. The rearrangement uses TRBV6-1 and TRBJ2-5; perhaps TRBD2 as D (6 bases). Trimming removed 3 bases at V and 4 bases at J, with 12 bases between. Per the germline V gene, CDR1 is MNHNS and CDR2 is SASEGT. CDR3 length: 14 amino acids.

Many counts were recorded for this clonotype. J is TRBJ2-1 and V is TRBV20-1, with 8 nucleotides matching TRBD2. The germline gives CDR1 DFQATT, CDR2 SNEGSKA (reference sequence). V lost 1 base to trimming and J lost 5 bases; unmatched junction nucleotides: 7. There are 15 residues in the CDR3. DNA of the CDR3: TGCAGTGCTAGAGGACTAGCGATATTCAACAATGAGCAGTTCTTC. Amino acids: CSARGLAIFNNEQFF.

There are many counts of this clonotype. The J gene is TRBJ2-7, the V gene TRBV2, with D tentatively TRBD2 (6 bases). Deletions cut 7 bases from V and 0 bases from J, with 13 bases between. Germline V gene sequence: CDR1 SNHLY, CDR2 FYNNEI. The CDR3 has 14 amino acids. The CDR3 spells CASNLAASSYEQYF. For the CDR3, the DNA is TGTGCCAGCAATTTAGCGGCGAGCTCCTACGAGCAGTACTTC.

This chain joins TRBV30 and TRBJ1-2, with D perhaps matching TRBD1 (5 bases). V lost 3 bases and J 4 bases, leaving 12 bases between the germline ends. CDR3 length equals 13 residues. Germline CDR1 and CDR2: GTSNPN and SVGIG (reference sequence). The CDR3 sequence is CAWSQAGGYGYTF. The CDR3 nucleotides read TGTGCCTGGAGCCAAGCGGGGGGCTATGGCTACACCTTC. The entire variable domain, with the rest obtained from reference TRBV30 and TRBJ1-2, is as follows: SQTIHQWPATLVQPVGSPLSLECTVEGTSNPNLYWYRQAAGRGLQLLFYSVGIGQISSEVPQNLSASRPQDRQFILSSKKLLLSDSGFYLCAWSQAGGYGYTFGSGTRLTVV.

CDR3 protein: CASRMRQDYEQYF. The CDR3 nucleotides are TGTGCCAGCAGAATGAGGCAGGACTACGAGCAGTACTTC. The chain has TRBV6-1 and TRBJ2-7, with D uncertain. CDR1 and CDR2 from the germline V gene are MNHNS and SASEGT. Trimming stripped 6 bases from V and 3 bases from J, with 12 bases between. CDR3 length: 13 amino acids.

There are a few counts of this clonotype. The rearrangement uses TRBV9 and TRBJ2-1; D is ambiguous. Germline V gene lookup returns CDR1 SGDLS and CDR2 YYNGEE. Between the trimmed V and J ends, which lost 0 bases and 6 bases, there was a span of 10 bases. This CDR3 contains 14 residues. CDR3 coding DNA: TGTGCCAGCAGCGTAGGGGATTCTCTCAATGAGCAGTTCTTC. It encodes CASSVGDSLNEQFF. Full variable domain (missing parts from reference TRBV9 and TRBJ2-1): DSGVTQTPKHLITATGQRVTLRCSPRSGDLSVYWYQQSLDQGLQFLIQYYNGEERAKGNILERFSAQQFPDLHSELNLSSLELGDSALYFCASSVGDSLNEQFFGPGTRLTVL.